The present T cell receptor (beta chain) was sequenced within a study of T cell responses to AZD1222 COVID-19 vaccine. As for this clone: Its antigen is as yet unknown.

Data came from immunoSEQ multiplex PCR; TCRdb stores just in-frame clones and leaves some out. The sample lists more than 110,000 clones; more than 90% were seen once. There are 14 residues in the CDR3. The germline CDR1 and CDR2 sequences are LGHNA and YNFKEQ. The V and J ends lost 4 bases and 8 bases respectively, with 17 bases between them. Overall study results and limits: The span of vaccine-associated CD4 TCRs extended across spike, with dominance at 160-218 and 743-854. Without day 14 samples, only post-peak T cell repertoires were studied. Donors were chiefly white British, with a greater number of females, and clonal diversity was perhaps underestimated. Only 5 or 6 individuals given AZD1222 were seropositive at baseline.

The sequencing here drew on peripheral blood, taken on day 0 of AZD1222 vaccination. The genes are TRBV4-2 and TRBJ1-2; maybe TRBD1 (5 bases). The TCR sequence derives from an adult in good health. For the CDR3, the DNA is TGTGCCAGCAGCCGATCCGGGACGATTGAGGGCTACACCTTC. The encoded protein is CASSRSGTIEGYTF.